The clone carrying this T cell receptor (beta chain) was counted between two and nine times. The data belong to a study of human T cells and chemical hapten exposure. The J segment lost 2 bases and the V segment lost 6 bases, leaving 6 bases of the junction unmatched. Germline V lookup: CDR1 SGHTA, CDR2 FQGNSA. The CDR3 has 16 residues. The sample's time point: patch test 2, 6 weeks after DPC sensitization. Documented treatment: therapeutic diphenylcyclopropenone sensitization with weekly scalp DPC. TCRdb recomputed calls from the RACE reads with MiXCR, one row per CDR3 protein. The sample consists of a few hundred thousand distinct CDR3 sequences, just under 6.5% of them appearing once.

The chain is built from TRBV7-2 and TRBJ2-1; 11 bases match TRBD2. The source is a woman aged 18 to 35 with alopecia areata. Some clones in this sample may be carry-over from other donors' samples. The sequencing here drew on whole blood, taken in connection with sensitization to the hapten diphenylcyclopropenone (DPC). The CDR3 sequence is CASSSPLAGAYNEQFF. The CDR3 DNA sequence: TGTGCCAGCAGTTCCCCACTAGCGGGGGCCTACAATGAGCAGTTCTTC.